These T cell receptor beta chains were read from a single sample in a study of OX40 agonist ivuxolimab in advanced cancers. This table comes from immunoSEQ multiplex PCR, and its TCRdb copy is limited to in-frame clones, with some not included. The sample carries about 79,000 clones, about 85% recorded once. The sequencing here drew on CD4+ or CD8+ T cells sorted from blood, taken in a trial of the OX40 agonist ivuxolimab. These receptors were obtained from an adult with an advanced solid tumor such as melanoma, head and neck, liver or kidney cancer. CDR3s include the opening cysteine and the closing phenylalanine or tryptophan. The D gene is left open where the match is weak. Some rows mark clone size as missing; the rest say once, few, many or name a class of expanded clone.

j_gene,v_gene,d_gene,abundance,CDR3nt,CDR3aa
TRBJ2-5,TRBV27,-,-,TGTGCCAGCTGTCAAAAGGACCAAGAGACCCAGTACTTC,CASCQKDQETQYF
TRBJ1-3,TRBV10-3,-,-,TGTGCCATCAGTGAGTCGCCAGGGATAGAAAACACCATATATTTT,CAISESPGIENTIYF
TRBJ2-7,TRBV2,-,-,TGTGCCAGCAAATCCGGGACCAGCATCTACGAGCAGTACTTC,CASKSGTSIYEQYF
TRBJ2-7,TRBV30,-,-,TGTGCCTGGAGTGAAAAATACTACGAGCAGTACTTC,CAWSEKYYEQYF
TRBJ2-7,TRBV7-9,TRBD2,-,TGTGCCAGCAGCTTACTTAGCGGGAGGGCCCGGGATTTCAACGAGCAGTACTTC,CASSLLSGRARDFNEQYF
TRBJ2-1,TRBV2,TRBD2,few,TGTGCCAGCAGTCCTAAGCGTCTCCTAGCGGGAACAAGTGAGCAGTTCTTC,CASSPKRLLAGTSEQFF
TRBJ2-1,TRBV7-2,-,-,TGTGCCAGCAGCCCGTCGTTCCCTTCGCCCTACAATGAGCAGTTCTTC,CASSPSFPSPYNEQFF
TRBJ2-7,TRBV4-3,-,-,TGCGCCAGCACCACACAGATACCTCACCCCACCTACGAGCAGTACTTC,CASTTQIPHPTYEQYF
TRBJ2-7,TRBV6-1,TRBD2,many,TGTGCCAGCAGTCCAAAGAGCGGGAGTAGACACGAGCAGTACTTC,CASSPKSGSRHEQYF
TRBJ1-2,TRBV5-4,-,-,TGTGCCAGCAGCTTGGCCGGGGGGCCTAAACTCTTC,CASSLAGGPKLF
TRBJ2-7,TRBV30,-,-,TGTGCCTGGGGGAATTACGAGCAGTACTTC,CAWGNYEQYF
TRBJ2-7,TRBV11-3,-,-,TGTGCCAGCAGCGCCCAGACTAGAGACGAGCAGTACTTC,CASSAQTRDEQYF
TRBJ2-7,TRBV5-1,-,-,TGCGCCAGCAGCTTGGCCCAGGGTAGCTGGAACTACGAGCAGTACTTC,CASSLAQGSWNYEQYF
TRBJ2-5,TRBV5-4,-,-,TGTGCCAGCAGCTTGACGGGAGAGACCCAGTACTTC,CASSLTGETQYF
TRBJ2-7,TRBV5-1,-,-,TGCGCCAGCAGCTTGTACCCCCAGGGCCACGAGCAGTACTTC,CASSLYPQGHEQYF
TRBJ2-1,TRBV9,TRBD2,-,TGTGCCAGCAGCATTAGCGGGAGTTCCTACAATGAGCAGTTCTTC,CASSISGSSYNEQFF
TRBJ2-1,TRBV11-3,TRBD1,-,TGTGCCAGTCTCGACAGGGGGAAATCACTAAATGAGCAGTTCTTC,CASLDRGKSLNEQFF
TRBJ1-1,TRBV6-1,-,-,TGTGCCAGCAGCCAACAGGGAGGGAGCACTGAAGCTTTCTTT,CASSQQGGSTEAFF
TRBJ2-7,TRBV7-2,TRBD1,once,TGTGCCAGCAGCTTAGCGGGGACAGCTATTTACGAGCAGTACTTC,CASSLAGTAIYEQYF
TRBJ2-7,TRBV14,-,-,TGTGCCAGCAGCCTCATAGCGTCAGGATCTCAGTACTTC,CASSLIASGSQYF
TRBJ1-1,TRBV27,-,-,TGTGCCAGCAGTCCGATGGCGGGAGGCACTGAAGCTTTCTTT,CASSPMAGGTEAFF
TRBJ2-1,TRBV18,-,-,TGTGCCAGCTCACCAGGGGACCTAGCCAATGAGCAGTTCTTC,CASSPGDLANEQFF
TRBJ2-7,TRBV28,-,-,TGTGCCAGCAGCGTAACCGCAGGGGAAGGCTACGAGCAGTACTTC,CASSVTAGEGYEQYF
TRBJ2-5,TRBV10-3,TRBD1,-,TGTGCCATCAGTGAGTACGACAGGGCAACCCAAGAGACCCAGTACTTC,CAISEYDRATQETQYF
TRBJ2-7,TRBV11-2,TRBD2,-,TGTGCCAGCAGCTTAGGTGGCGGGAGGGCCTACGAGCAGTACTTC,CASSLGGGRAYEQYF
TRBJ2-3,TRBV7-8,TRBD2,-,TGTGCCAGCAGCCCACCACTTCGGGAGGAAACAGATACGCAGTATTTT,CASSPPLREETDTQYF
TRBJ2-4,TRBV23-1,TRBD1,-,TGCGCCAGCAGTCCGGACAGGGCCAAAAACATTCAGTACTTC,CASSPDRAKNIQYF
TRBJ2-7,TRBV2,TRBD1,-,TGTGCCAGCGGGGACAGGGGGACCTACGAGCAGTACTTC,CASGDRGTYEQYF
TRBJ2-2,TRBV29-1,TRBD2,-,TGCAGCGTTGATAAAGTGGCGGGAGCCCCCGGGGAGCTGTTTTTT,CSVDKVAGAPGELFF
TRBJ2-7,TRBV27,TRBD1,-,TGTGCCAGCAGGGTTATCGTGGGACAGGGTTACGAGCAGTACTTC,CASRVIVGQGYEQYF
TRBJ2-3,TRBV4-1,-,few,TGCGCCAGCAGCCACCAGGGATTTGGCACAGATACGCAGTATTTT,CASSHQGFGTDTQYF
TRBJ1-6,TRBV7-9,-,-,TGTGCCAGCAGCCGGATACAGGACGGTTCACCCCTCCACTTT,CASSRIQDGSPLHF
TRBJ1-1,TRBV5-5,-,few,TGTGCCAGCAGCGTTGGGGACTTTGGCCCTGAAGCTTTCTTT,CASSVGDFGPEAFF
TRBJ2-1,TRBV6-5,-,-,TGTGCCAGCAGCCGCGGACAGTTGGCGTACAATGAGCAGTTCTTC,CASSRGQLAYNEQFF
TRBJ1-1,TRBV28,-,once,TGTGCCAGCACTTTGAACACTGAAGCTTTCTTT,CASTLNTEAFF
TRBJ2-4,TRBV5-6,-,-,TGTGCCAGCACCGTGGCCGGTACCCCACTTGGGACCAAAAACATTCAGTACTTC,CASTVAGTPLGTKNIQYF
TRBJ2-7,TRBV19,-,-,TGTGCCAGTAGTTCAGGCAGGGGCTCCTACGAGCAGTACTTC,CASSSGRGSYEQYF
TRBJ1-1,TRBV23-1,-,-,TGCGCCAGCAGTCAACACGCCCCAGGGGATATCACTGAAGCTTTCTTT,CASSQHAPGDITEAFF
TRBJ1-5,TRBV9,-,few,TGTGCCAGCAGCGTAGATTTTGGCAATCAGCCCCAGCATTTT,CASSVDFGNQPQHF
TRBJ2-3,TRBV11-3,TRBD2,-,TGTGCCAGCAGCCCACGGATACTAGCGGAGCCACGAAGCACAGATACGCAGTATTTT,CASSPRILAEPRSTDTQYF
TRBJ2-2,TRBV15,-,-,TGTGCCACCAGCAGAGGCGAATACACCGGGGAGCTGTTTTTT,CATSRGEYTGELFF
TRBJ2-7,TRBV10-3,-,-,TGTGCCATCAGTGCGGGGACCGGACCCTACGAGCAGTACTTC,CAISAGTGPYEQYF
TRBJ2-7,TRBV27,-,-,TGTGCCAGCAGTTTAGGTTCCGGGAGTATGTACTTC,CASSLGSGSMYF
TRBJ2-7,TRBV5-6,TRBD2,-,TGTGCCAGCAGCTTGCCTAGCGGCCATTTACGGTACGAGCAGTACTTC,CASSLPSGHLRYEQYF
TRBJ2-1,TRBV14,-,-,TGTGCCAGCAGCCCCCTGGGGCTCCTTTACAATGAGCAGTTCTTC,CASSPLGLLYNEQFF
TRBJ2-3,TRBV11-2,-,-,TGTGCCAGCAGTCTACGGGGTAGCACAGATACGCAGTATTTT,CASSLRGSTDTQYF
TRBJ2-7,TRBV4-2,-,-,TGTGCCAGCAGCCAAGATTGGGGACAAGACTACGAGCAGTACTTC,CASSQDWGQDYEQYF
TRBJ2-7,TRBV19,TRBD1,-,TGTGCCAGTAGTGCCCCCGGGACAGCCCACTCCTACGAGCAGTACTTC,CASSAPGTAHSYEQYF
TRBJ1-2,TRBV19,-,-,TGTGCCGCAGGAATGGATGGCTACACCTTC,CAAGMDGYTF
TRBJ2-7,TRBV5-6,TRBD2,few,TGTGCCAGCAGCTCCGGGACTAGCGGGAGAGCTTACGAGCAGTACTTC,CASSSGTSGRAYEQYF
TRBJ1-2,TRBV5-1,TRBD1,-,TGCGCCAGCAGCATCCAGACAGGGGGTTACTATGGCTACACCTTC,CASSIQTGGYYGYTF
TRBJ1-1,TRBV27,-,-,TGTGCCAGCAGTTTAACGGCAGTGGGCCCCACTGAAGCTTTCTTT,CASSLTAVGPTEAFF